One and the same sample provided the 18 T cell receptor beta chains below, sequenced in a study of OX40 agonist ivuxolimab in advanced cancers. Libraries were prepared by immunoSEQ multiplex PCR; TCRdb keeps only in-frame clonotypes and omits some of them. The data show about 100,000 clones, approximately 90% seen once. Sample: CD4+ or CD8+ T cells sorted from blood, taken in a trial of the OX40 agonist ivuxolimab. These receptors all stem from an adult with an advanced solid tumor such as melanoma, head and neck, liver or kidney cancer.

The chain uses TRBV5-1 and TRBJ2-2, with 7 nucleotides matching TRBD1. The ends lost 0 bases at V and 1 base at J; junction bases unmatched: 3. Germline V gene lookup returns CDR1 SGHRS and CDR2 YFSETQ. The length of the CDR3 is 16 residues. CDR3 region: CASSLEPGGNTGELFF. The CDR3 DNA sequence: TGCGCCAGCAGCTTGGAGCCAGGGGGGAACACCGGGGAGCTGTTTTTT.

The J gene is TRBJ2-3, the V gene TRBV11-2; a weak D match, TRBD2 (6 bases). This CDR3 spans 15 amino acids. The germline gives CDR1 SGHAT, CDR2 FQNNGV. V was pared by 6 bases and J by 0 bases, with 13 bases between. CDR3 bases: TGTGCCAGCAGGAAAGTGGGGGGTAGCACAGATACGCAGTATTTT. This codes for CASRKVGGSTDTQYF.

The chain employs TRBV21-1 and TRBJ2-5; the D call in the table, TRBD1, was not verified against the DNA. TRBV21-1 is a pseudogene. CDR3 length: 17 residues. This CDR3 reads CASSRVGRDRLGETQYF. The CDR3 coding sequence is TGTGCCAGCAGCAGGGTAGGACGGGACAGACTCGGAGAGACCCAGTACTTC.

Of note for this clone: This same CDR3 is encoded by further DNA sequences in the sample. This rearrangement joins TRBV5-1 to TRBJ2-5; D is unclear. The CDR3 consists of 13 residues. Deletions cut 0 bases from V and 4 bases from J, with 7 bases between. Germline V gene sequence: CDR1 SGHRS, CDR2 YFSETQ. Here the CDR3 DNA reads TGCGCCAGCAGCTTGGATTCCCCAGAGACCCAGTACTTC. Translated: CASSLDSPETQYF.

CDR3 coding DNA: TGTGCCAGCAGCCAAAGGGGCAGGGAACTGTTTTTT. It codes for CASSQRGRELFF. This chain links TRBV14 with TRBJ1-4; a possible D gene is TRBD1 (5 bases). The ends were cut back, 2 bases at V and 12 bases at J, with 10 bases in the middle. This CDR3 is built from 12 residues. Germline V gene data show CDR1 as SGHDN and CDR2 as FVKESK.

The rearrangement joins TRBV11-3 to TRBJ1-2; TRBD1 agrees at 8 bases. Trimming cost V 8 bases and J 4 bases; bases outside gene matches: 6. The CDR3 extends over 13 amino acids. Germline CDR1 is SGHNT and CDR2 is YENEEA. DNA of the CDR3: TGTGCCAGCTCCAGGGGGCAGGTCTATGGCTACACCTTC. The encoded protein is CASSRGQVYGYTF.

This clone was recorded a few times. This chain links TRBV2 with TRBJ1-1; D remains ambiguous. V was shortened by 2 bases and J by 1 base, with 11 bases between the two germline ends. The CDR3 extends over 15 amino acids. Germline CDR1 is SNHLY and CDR2 is FYNNEI. The CDR3 spells CASSEYLTANTEAFF. The CDR3 DNA reads as TGTGCCAGCAGTGAATACTTAACGGCGAACACTGAAGCTTTCTTT.

The chain uses TRBV5-1 and TRBJ2-4; D is undetermined. Germline V gene lookup returns CDR1 SGHRS and CDR2 YFSETQ. V was clipped by 3 bases and J by 0 bases, with 13 bases between them. This CDR3 has 16 amino acids. DNA for the CDR3: TGCGCCAGCAGCTCAGGCTCCCCACTAGCCAAAAACATTCAGTACTTC. Encoded protein: CASSSGSPLAKNIQYF.

V and J are TRBV6-6 and TRBJ2-7, with TRBD1 matching over 12 bases. The CDR3 sequence is 16 residues long. Trimming took 2 bases from V and 5 from J; bases not matched to a gene: 7. Germline CDR1 and CDR2: MNHNY and SVGAGI (reference sequence). CDR3 DNA: TGTGCCAGCAGTTACAGGAAAGGGACAGGGGGCAACGAGCAGTACTTC. Translation: CASSYRKGTGGNEQYF.

This chain links TRBV27 with TRBJ2-1; TRBD2 aligns across 16 bases. The CDR3 totals 16 residues. J was trimmed by 9 bases and V by 6 bases; bases with no gene match: 8. The germline gives CDR1 MNHEY, CDR2 SMNVEV (reference sequence). The DNA for the CDR3 is TGTGCCAGCAGACTAGCCGGGACTAGCGGGAGGGGTGAGCAGTTCTTC. Encoded protein: CASRLAGTSGRGEQFF.

The chain combines TRBV7-9 with TRBJ1-5, with unresolved D. The CDR3 consists of 13 residues. The V and J ends lost 5 bases and 0 bases respectively, with 5 bases between them. Germline assignment: CDR1 SEHNR and CDR2 FQNEAQ (reference sequence). The CDR3 DNA follows: TGTGCCAGCAGCCAGAATAGCAATCAGCCCCAGCATTTT. It specifies CASSQNSNQPQHF.

The rearrangement joins TRBV7-2 to TRBJ2-5; D remains ambiguous. The CDR3 is made up of 13 amino acids. V lost 1 base and J 2 bases, leaving 5 bases between the germline ends. The germline CDR1 and CDR2 sequences are SGHTA and FQGNSA. The CDR3 bases are TGTGCCAGCAGCTTAGACAGACAAGAGACCCAGTACTTC. Protein sequence: CASSLDRQETQYF.

V gene TRBV27 combines with J gene TRBJ2-2, with no clear D. CDR1 and CDR2 (germline): MNHEY, SMNVEV (reference sequence). This CDR3 is built from 15 residues. V gave up 6 bases and J gave up 2 bases, with 13 bases separating them. As DNA, the CDR3 is TGTGCCAGCAGAGGCCGCAATATCAACACCGGGGAGCTGTTTTTT. Translation gives CASRGRNINTGELFF.

The V gene is TRBV25-1, the J gene TRBJ2-5, with TRBD2 identical over 7 bases. The end of the DNA fits TRBJ2-7 better, so the J call may be wrong. In germline, CDR1 is MGHDK, CDR2 SYGVNS. This CDR3 region has 13 residues. The CDR3 region has the DNA TGTGCCTCCCGAGCGGGGAACTCCTACGAGCAGTACTTC. Translation: CASRAGNSYEQYF.

The V and J genes are TRBV5-6 and TRBJ1-4, with D unclear. The CDR3 runs 14 residues. Germline CDR1 reads SGHDT; CDR2 reads YYEEEE. Deletions cut 1 base from V and 0 bases from J, with 4 bases between. CDR3 sequence reads: CASSLISTNEKLFF. CDR3 DNA: TGTGCCAGCAGCTTGATCTCAACTAATGAAAAACTGTTTTTT. The full variable domain, in which reference TRBV5-6 and TRBJ1-4 provide the parts outside the CDR3, is DAGVTQSPTHLIKTRGQQVTLRCSPKSGHDTVSWYQQALGQGPQFIFQYYEEEERQRGNFPDRFSGHQFPNYSSELNVNALLLGDSALYLCASSLISTNEKLFFGSGTQLSVL.

V gene TRBV7-2 combines with J gene TRBJ2-7; 7 bases map to TRBD2. The length of the CDR3 is 15 residues. The V segment lost 6 bases and the J segment 0 bases; nucleotides outside the gene matches: 8. The germline gives CDR1 SGHTA, CDR2 FQGNSA. The CDR3 loop reads CASSGRDYASYEQYF. CDR3 DNA: TGTGCCAGCAGTGGCCGGGACTACGCCTCCTACGAGCAGTACTTC.

The rearrangement joins TRBV9 to TRBJ2-2, with 7 bases lining up with TRBD2. Germline V gives CDR1 SGDLS, CDR2 YYNGEE. The CDR3 is 18 residues long. Losses at the gene ends were 0 bases for V and 4 bases for J; bases not matched to a gene: 12. The chain's CDR3 is CASSVALGREYGTGELFF. In DNA, the CDR3 is TGTGCCAGCAGCGTAGCTTTGGGGCGGGAGTATGGCACCGGGGAGCTGTTTTTT.

V gene TRBV27 combines with J gene TRBJ2-3; TRBD2 agrees at 14 bases. J lost 4 bases, V lost 4 bases, and 7 bases had no gene match. CDR3 length: 17 amino acids. CDR1 is MNHEY, CDR2 SMNVEV, per germline (reference sequence). The CDR3, as DNA: TGTGCCAGCAGTTCCAAGGGACTAGCGGGAGTGGCAGATACGCAGTATTTT. Protein product: CASSSKGLAGVADTQYF.